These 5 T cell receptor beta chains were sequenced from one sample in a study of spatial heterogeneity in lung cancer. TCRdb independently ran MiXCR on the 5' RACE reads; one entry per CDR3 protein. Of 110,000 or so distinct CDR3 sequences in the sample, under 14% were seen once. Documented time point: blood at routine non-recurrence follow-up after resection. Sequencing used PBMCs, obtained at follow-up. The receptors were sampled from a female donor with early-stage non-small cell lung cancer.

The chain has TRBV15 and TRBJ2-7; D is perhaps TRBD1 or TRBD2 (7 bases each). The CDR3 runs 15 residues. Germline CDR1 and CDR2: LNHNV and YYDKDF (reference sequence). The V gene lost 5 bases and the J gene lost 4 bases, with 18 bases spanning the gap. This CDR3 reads CATSRAGDRSYEQYV. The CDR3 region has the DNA TGTGCCACCAGCCGCGCGGGGGACAGATCGTACGAGCAGTACGTC.

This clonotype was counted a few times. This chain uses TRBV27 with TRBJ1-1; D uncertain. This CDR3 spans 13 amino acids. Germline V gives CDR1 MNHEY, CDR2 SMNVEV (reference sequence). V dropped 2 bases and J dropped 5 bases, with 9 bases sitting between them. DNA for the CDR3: TGTGCCAGCAGTTTAGGGCGGACTACTGAAGCTTTCTTT. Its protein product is CASSLGRTTEAFF.

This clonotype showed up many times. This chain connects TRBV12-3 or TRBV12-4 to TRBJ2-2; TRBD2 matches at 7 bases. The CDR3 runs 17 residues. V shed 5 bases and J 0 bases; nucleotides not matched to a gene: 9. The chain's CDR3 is CASSPSRLAPNTGELFF. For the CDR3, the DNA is TGTGCCAGCAGTCCAAGCCGACTAGCTCCGAACACCGGGGAGCTGTTTTTT.

The CDR3 here is CASSLLQDLAKNIQYF. In DNA form, the CDR3 reads TGTGCCAGCAGTTTATTACAGGACCTAGCCAAAAACATTCAGTACTTC. The chain recombines TRBV28 with TRBJ2-4, with a possible D match to TRBD1 (5 bases). CDR1 MDHEN and CDR2 SYDVKM come from the germline V gene. Trimming pared 1 base from V and 0 bases from J, leaving 10 bases between. This CDR3 region has 16 residues.

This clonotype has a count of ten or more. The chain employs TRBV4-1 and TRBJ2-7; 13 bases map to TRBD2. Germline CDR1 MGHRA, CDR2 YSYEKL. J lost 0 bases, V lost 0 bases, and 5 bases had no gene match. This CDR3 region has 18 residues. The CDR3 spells CASSQDLGLAGNSYEQYF. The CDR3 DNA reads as TGCGCCAGCAGCCAAGATCTGGGACTAGCGGGAAACTCCTACGAGCAGTACTTC.